The 2 T cell receptor beta chains below all came from one sample that was sequenced in a study of T cell changes during pregnancy in multiple sclerosis. The data were produced by immunoSEQ multiplex PCR, yet TCRdb's version contains in-frame clones alone and is incomplete. Of about 36,000 clones listed, 90% to 95% are singletons. The material was CD4+ T cells from peripheral blood mononuclear cells, obtained in the second trimester of pregnancy. The receptors derive from a female donor in good health, enrolled as a control in a pregnancy study.

This chain links TRBV19 with TRBJ2-2; 8 nucleotides agree with TRBD1. The germline V gene has CDR1 LNHDA and CDR2 SQIVND (reference sequence). V shed 10 bases, J shed 4 bases, and the junction held 8 bases outside the gene matches. The CDR3 totals 14 residues. CDR3 DNA: TGTGCCACCATCCGGGACAGGCTCACCGGGGAGCTGTTTTTT. Amino acids: CATIRDRLTGELFF.

The chain is built from TRBV5-1 and TRBJ2-3; no reliable D call. CDR1 is SGHRS and CDR2 is YFSETQ in the germline V gene. This CDR3 contains 13 residues. Between the trimmed V and J ends, which lost 5 bases and 0 bases, there was a span of 7 bases. The CDR3 DNA is TGCGCCAGCAGACTATCTAGCACAGATACGCAGTATTTT. Encoded protein: CASRLSSTDTQYF.